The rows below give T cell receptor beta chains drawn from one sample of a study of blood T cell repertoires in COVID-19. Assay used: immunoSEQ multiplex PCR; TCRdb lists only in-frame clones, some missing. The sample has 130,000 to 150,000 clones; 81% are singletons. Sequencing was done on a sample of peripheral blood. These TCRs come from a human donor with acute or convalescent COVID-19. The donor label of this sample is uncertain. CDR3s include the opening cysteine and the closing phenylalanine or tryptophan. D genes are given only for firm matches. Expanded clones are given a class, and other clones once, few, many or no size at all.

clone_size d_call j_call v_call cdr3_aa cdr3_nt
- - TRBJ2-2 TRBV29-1 CSVGWGRRDGELFF TGCAGCGTTGGCTGGGGGCGGAGAGACGGGGAGCTGTTTTTT
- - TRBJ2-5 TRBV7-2 CASSRSWTQYF TGTGCCAGCAGCCGGAGCTGGACCCAGTACTTC
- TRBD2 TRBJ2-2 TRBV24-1 CATSDAGENTGELFF TGTGCCACCAGTGATGCGGGGGAGAACACCGGGGAGCTGTTTTTT
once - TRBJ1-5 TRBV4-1 CASSHEGDQPQHF TGCGCCAGCAGCCATGAGGGGGATCAGCCCCAGCATTTT
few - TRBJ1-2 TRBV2 CASSEAGGASGYTF TGTGCCAGCAGTGAAGCGGGGGGAGCCAGTGGCTACACCTTC
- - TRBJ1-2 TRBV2 CASTSRDTFRGYTF TGTGCCAGCACCAGCCGGGACACCTTTCGCGGCTACACCTTC
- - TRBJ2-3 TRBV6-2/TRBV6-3 CASSSPYLATDYTDTQYF TGTGCCAGCAGTTCCCCCTACCTAGCGACAGATTACACAGATACGCAGTATTTT
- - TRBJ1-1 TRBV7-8 CASSLGSRDTEAFF TGTGCCAGCAGCTTAGGGTCGAGGGACACTGAAGCTTTCTTT
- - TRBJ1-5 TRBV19 CASSIRGNQPQHF TGTGCCAGTAGTATCAGGGGCAATCAGCCCCAGCATTTT
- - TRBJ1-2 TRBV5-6 CASSPDGGGYTF TGTGCCAGCAGCCCGGACGGGGGAGGCTACACCTTC
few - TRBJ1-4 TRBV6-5 CASSFDRKNEKLFF TGTGCCAGCAGCTTCGACAGGAAGAATGAAAAACTGTTTTTT
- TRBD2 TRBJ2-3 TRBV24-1 CATSDRWRGADTQYF TGTGCCACCAGTGATAGGTGGCGGGGGGCCGATACGCAGTATTTT
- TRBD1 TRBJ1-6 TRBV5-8 CASSRMTGDYNSPLHF TGTGCCAGCAGCAGAATGACAGGGGACTATAATTCACCCCTCCACTTT
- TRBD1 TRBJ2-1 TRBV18 CASQGTGATYNEQFF TGTGCCAGCCAAGGAACAGGGGCTACTTACAATGAGCAGTTCTTC
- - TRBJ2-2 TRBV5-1 CASSSSSNTGELFF TGCGCCAGCAGCTCGAGCTCGAACACCGGGGAGCTGTTTTTT
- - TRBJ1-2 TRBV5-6 CASSLGRPLGYTF TGTGCCAGCAGCTTGGGGCGGCCCCTGGGCTACACCTTC
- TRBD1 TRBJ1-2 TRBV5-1 CASGRDRPNYGYTF TGCGCCAGCGGCCGGGACAGGCCTAACTATGGCTACACCTTC